This T cell receptor delta chain was identified during a study of Vδ1+ human thymocytes. This CDR3 region has 18 residues. Germline assignment: CDR1 TSWWSYY and CDR2 QGS. J lost 1 base, V lost 2 bases, and 10 bases had no gene match. This clone was counted only a few times. Its antigen is as yet unknown. Extracted RNA was reverse transcribed into cDNA. Multiplex PCR used pooled V-gene forward primers and a constant-region reverse primer to amplify CDR3s. TCRdb fed the multiplex PCR reads to CATT. The table has 50,000 to 60,000 delta-chain clones, about 15% seen once. Findings of the study overall: Thymic TRG and TRD repertoires appeared highly polyclonal, with Gaussian CDR3 length distributions. Donors shared many TRG clonotypes but few TRD clonotypes. Bulk repertoire data may be misinterpreted because of unexpected Vdelta2 sequences. Unlike peripheral blood Vdelta1+ controls, thymic delta-chain sequences included 15% to 25% Vdelta2 and few Vdelta3.

The sequenced sample consisted of Vdelta1+ gamma-delta thymocytes from the thymus. This sample's subset: FACS-sorted CD3+ TCRalphabeta- TCRVdelta1+ TCRVdelta2- thymocytes. This rearrangement joins TRDV1 to TRDJ1, with 10 bases that match TRDD3. The sequence was obtained from a girl under three years old who had congenital heart surgery. This CDR3 is CALGEKIGGYAGTDKLIF. The CDR3 DNA reads as TGTGCTCTTGGGGAAAAAATAGGGGGATACGCCGGCACCGATAAACTCATCTTT.